Following are 10 T cell receptor beta chains from one sample sequenced in a study of regulatory T cells in long-lasting Graves disease. As to time point: newly diagnosed GD, antithyroid drugs for less than 3 months. Extracted PBMC RNA gave rise to the TCR library. Arm-PCR of CDR3 regions with iRepertoire HTBI primers generated TCR beta libraries. TCRdb reanalysed the multiplex PCR reads using MiXCR and keeps one entry per CDR3 protein. The data show approximately 460,000 distinct CDR3 sequences, over 15% seen once. This sample was shared with a second study, whose subject was T cells in Graves' hyperthyroidism and ophthalmopathy.

The sample here was peripheral blood mononuclear cells (PBMCs), taken at new diagnosis, from a patient treated with antithyroid drugs. Receptors were obtained from a woman in her twenties or thirties with Graves disease.

This clonotype occurred many times. This rearrangement joins TRBV27 to TRBJ2-3, with 9 bases matching TRBD2. V lost 2 bases and J lost 4; bases outside the gene matches: 7. The CDR3 is 16 amino acids. The V gene's germline CDR1 is MNHEY and CDR2 SMNVEV (reference sequence). This chain's CDR3 is CASSLSGGPPADTQYF. The DNA of the CDR3 is TGTGCCAGCAGTTTAAGCGGGGGGCCTCCGGCAGATACGCAGTATTTT.

This clonotype was found many times. The gene calls are TRBV24-1 and TRBJ2-3; D is uncertain. V gave up 0 bases and J gave up 4 bases, with 10 bases separating them. The CDR3 loop spans 15 amino acids. Germline CDR1 KGHDR, CDR2 SFDVKD. The CDR3 DNA is TGTGCCACCAGTGATTTGACTAATCCGGCAGATACGCAGTATTTT. Translating it yields CATSDLTNPADTQYF.

V gene TRBV29-1 combines with J gene TRBJ2-7; the match to TRBD2 covers 9 bases. The V and J ends lost 5 bases and 7 bases, in that order; junction bases with no gene match: 18. The V gene's germline CDR1 is SQVTM and CDR2 ANQGSEA. CDR3 size: 16 residues. Written as DNA, the CDR3 is TGCAGCGTTTCGTGGGGGGGTTCGGGTAGCGGGAGAGAGCAGTACTTC. Its translation: CSVSWGGSGSGREQYF.

Only a few counts were recorded for this clonotype. The gene calls are TRBV7-9 and TRBJ2-6, with D possibly being TRBD2 (5 bases). This CDR3 has 17 residues. The V and J ends lost 3 bases and 0 bases respectively, with 12 bases between them. Germline lookup yields CDR1 SEHNR and CDR2 FQNEAQ (reference sequence). CDR3 sequence reads: CASSLAAGSSGANVLTF. For the CDR3, the DNA is TGTGCCAGCAGCTTGGCGGCGGGTAGCTCTGGGGCCAACGTCCTGACTTTC.

This clonotype was counted only a few times. The chain recombines TRBV4-1 with TRBJ1-1; tentatively, D is TRBD1 (6 bases). The germline V gene encodes CDR1 MGHRA and CDR2 YSYEKL. V lost 1 base to trimming and J lost 5 bases, with 14 bases between them. This CDR3 comprises 15 residues. The CDR3 DNA is TGCGCCAGCAGCCAAGGAGGGACATTGAGGACTGAAGCTTTCTTT. The encoded protein is CASSQGGTLRTEAFF.

CDR3 protein: CAWTVGTSGPLDSYNEQFF. Written as DNA, the CDR3 is TGTGCCTGGACTGTAGGGACTAGCGGGCCCCTAGACTCCTACAATGAGCAGTTCTTC. The chain combines TRBV30 with TRBJ2-1; 12 bases match TRBD2. This CDR3 spans 19 amino acids. Germline values: CDR1 GTSNPN, CDR2 SVGIG (reference sequence). Germline trimming cut 4 bases from V and 0 bases from J; bases unmatched to any gene: 13.

This clonotype appeared a few times. A single base separates this from a much larger clone, so it may be a read error. This CDR3 reads CSATPPVGGLHGRAFF. Here the CDR3 DNA reads TGCAGTGCTACCCCCCCGGTGGGCGGCTTGCACGGGAGAGCTTTCTTT. The chain recombines TRBV20-1 with TRBJ1-1; D is uncertain. Per the germline V gene, CDR1 is DFQATT and CDR2 is SNEGSKA (reference sequence). V lost 4 bases to trimming and J lost 10 bases, with 28 bases between them. The CDR3 length is 16 residues.

This clonotype was detected a few times. This rearrangement joins TRBV20-1 to TRBJ2-1; 8 bases align to TRBD1. J was trimmed by 4 bases and V by 0 bases; bases with no gene match: 5. Germline assignment: CDR1 DFQATT and CDR2 SNEGSKA (reference sequence). The CDR3 spans 15 residues. The CDR3 DNA reads TGCAGTGCTAGAGATCCGGACAGGGATTACAATGAGCAGTTCTTC. Its translation is CSARDPDRDYNEQFF.

Here the CDR3 reads CSARGDRGEETQYF. In nucleotides, the CDR3 is TGCAGTGCCCGGGGGGACAGGGGCGAAGAGACCCAGTACTTC. This chain joins TRBV20-1 and TRBJ2-5; 10 bases line up with TRBD1. With V trimmed by 6 bases and J by 3 bases, 7 bases remained unmatched. In germline, CDR1 is DFQATT, CDR2 SNEGSKA (reference sequence). The CDR3 runs to 14 residues.

On this clonotype: A much larger clone lies a single base off, so this may be a read error. J is TRBJ2-7 and V is TRBV16; D is perhaps TRBD1 (5 bases). Germline assignment: CDR1 KGHSY and CDR2 FQNENV. The V gene lost 4 bases and the J gene lost 0 bases, with 10 bases spanning the gap. The CDR3 is 14 residues long. CDR3 nucleotides: TGTGCCAGCAGCCTGACAGTTACCTCCTACGAGCAGTACTTC. Its protein is CASSLTVTSYEQYF.